These 10 T cell receptor beta chains came from one sample sequenced in a study of T cells in Graves' hyperthyroidism and ophthalmopathy. RNA transcripts gave rise to amplified TCR beta CDR3 regions. Primed by the HTBI set, a first-round RT-PCR was run on the TCR CDR3. TCRdb re-analysed the multiplex PCR reads in MiXCR, keeping a single row per CDR3 protein. Of more than 300,000 distinct CDR3 sequences listed, less than 15% are singletons. Sequencing was carried out using blood. The source of these receptors is a woman aged 18-29 years with Graves' hyperthyroidism.

As regards this clonotype: A much larger clone lies one base from this, so it may be a read error. The genes are TRBV7-9 and TRBJ2-7, with D possibly matching TRBD2 (5 bases). Germline lookup yields CDR1 SEHNR and CDR2 FQNEAQ (reference sequence). V lost 5 bases, J lost 6 bases, and 20 bases lay in between. This CDR3 comprises 15 residues. Here the CDR3 DNA reads TGTGCCAGCAGCCCCCTGGAGAGGGTACGGATCGAGCAGTACTTC. Amino acid sequence: CASSPLERVRIEQYF. Based on the CDR3 plus reference TRBV7-9 and TRBJ2-7, the full variable domain is DTGVSQNPRHKITKRGQNVTFRCDPISEHNRLYWYRQTLGQGPEFLTYFQNEAQLEKSRLLSDRFSAERPKGSFSTLEIQRTEQGDSAMYLCASSPLERVRIEQYFGPGTRLTVT.

A remark on this clonotype: A much larger clonotype is one base distant, so this may be a read error. The V and J genes are TRBV25-1 and TRBJ2-5; tentatively, D is TRBD1 or TRBD2 (5 bases each). Germline CDR1 MGHDK, CDR2 SYGVNS. V was shortened by 0 bases and J by 4 bases, with 9 bases between the two germline ends. The CDR3 runs to 14 residues. Here the CDR3 reads CASSEYLGVETQYF. CDR3 in DNA: TGTGCCAGCAGTGAATATCTGGGGGTAGAGACCCAGTACTTC.

This clonotype came up many times. The CDR3 DNA reads as TGTGCCACCAGTGATGGCCCGCGCGACGAGCAGTACTTC. Translation gives CATSDGPRDEQYF. The rearrangement joins TRBV24-1 to TRBJ2-7; D unresolved. V lost 3 bases, J lost 5 bases, and 10 bases lay in between. CDR1 KGHDR and CDR2 SFDVKD come from the germline V gene. The CDR3 is 13 residues long.

In its sample, this clonotype was seen many times. This chain links TRBV3-1 with TRBJ2-7, with D unresolved. This CDR3 region has 12 residues. Germline assignment: CDR1 LGHDT and CDR2 YNNKEL (reference sequence). The ends were cut back, 5 bases at V and 7 bases at J, with 12 bases in the middle. CDR3 loop: CASSSRLREQYF. CDR3 coding DNA: TGTGCCAGCAGCAGTCGCTTACGGGAGCAGTACTTC.

This clonotype was seen more than once but under ten times. The junction departs from the called germline gene at one end, perhaps through a read error. This sequence joins TRBV6-2 or TRBV6-3 and TRBJ2-1, with 9 bases fitting TRBD1. CDR1 MNHEY and CDR2 SVGEGT come from the germline V gene. The CDR3 runs to 16 residues. CDR3 loop: CASSYPGQGGPNERFF. The CDR3 DNA reads TGTGCCAGCAGTTACCCGGGACAGGGAGGCCCCAATGAGCGGTTCTTC.

This chain uses TRBV9 with TRBJ2-7; D is unclear. V gave up 0 bases and J gave up 7 bases, with 20 bases separating them. The CDR3 has 16 amino acids. Germline CDR1 and CDR2: SGDLS and YYNGEE. In DNA, the CDR3 is TGTGCCAGCAGCGTAGACTCCTTTCCGGGTATGCGGGAGCAGTACTTC. Translation gives CASSVDSFPGMREQYF.

This clonotype was seen repeatedly, ten times or more. This sequence joins TRBV11-2 and TRBJ2-5, with 8 bases lining up with TRBD1. CDR3 size: 15 residues. J was trimmed by 2 bases and V by 4 bases; bases with no gene match: 6. Germline V gene lookup returns CDR1 SGHAT and CDR2 FQNNGV. CDR3 DNA sequence: TGTGCCAGCAGCTCAGGACAGGGAGGACAAGAGACCCAGTACTTC. The encoded protein is CASSSGQGGQETQYF.

This clonotype was counted between two and nine times. This chain links TRBV4-1 with TRBJ1-2; D not resolved. In germline, CDR1 is MGHRA, CDR2 YSYEKL. The CDR3 consists of 14 residues. V gave up 0 bases and J gave up 4 bases, with 9 bases separating them. The CDR3 reads CASSQDAGIYGYTF. The CDR3 DNA reads as TGCGCCAGCAGCCAAGATGCCGGGATCTATGGCTACACCTTC.

This clonotype was seen more than once but under ten times. One end of the junction fails to match germline, which may point to a read error. The chain has TRBV20-1 and TRBJ1-2, with 7 bases that match TRBD1. CDR1 DFQATT and CDR2 SNEGSKA come from the germline V gene (reference sequence). This CDR3 spans 14 amino acids. CDR3 residues: CRAKIRGIDYGYTF. The CDR3 DNA follows: TGCAGAGCTAAAATCAGGGGGATTGACTATGGCTACACCTTC.

This clonotype was counted at least ten times. The chain joins TRBV2 to TRBJ1-2; a possible D gene is TRBD1 (5 bases). Germline V gene lookup returns CDR1 SNHLY and CDR2 FYNNEI. The length of the CDR3 is 13 residues. V dropped 7 bases and J dropped 8 bases, with 17 bases sitting between them. CDR3 nucleotide sequence: TGTGCCAGCACCCTAGAGGGGTCCGGGGGCTACACCTTC. Amino acids: CASTLEGSGGYTF.